The 16 T cell receptor beta chains presented below share a single source sample, sequenced in a study of blood T cell repertoires in COVID-19. Libraries were prepared by immunoSEQ multiplex PCR; TCRdb keeps only in-frame clonotypes and omits some of them. Altogether over 100,000 clones are present, approximately 88% being singletons, with the ten largest covering 10%. What was sequenced was peripheral blood. All receptors derive from a man aged 45-65 years with acute or convalescent COVID-19.

The count of this clone is one. V and J are TRBV4-1 and TRBJ1-1, with 9 bases that match TRBD1. Trimming cost V 3 bases and J 4 bases; bases outside gene matches: 6. The CDR3 is made up of 15 amino acids. Germline V lookup: CDR1 MGHRA, CDR2 YSYEKL. The CDR3 loop is CASSHQTGGGTEAFF. CDR3 DNA sequence: TGCGCCAGCAGCCACCAGACAGGGGGAGGCACTGAAGCTTTCTTT.

The rearrangement links TRBV4-1 to TRBJ2-7, with 9 positions matching TRBD2. With V trimmed by 6 bases and J by 3 bases, 9 bases remained unmatched. The V gene's germline CDR1 is MGHRA and CDR2 YSYEKL. The CDR3 length is 15 residues. The DNA of the CDR3 is TGCGCCAGCAGGAAGATAGCGGGGGACCTCTACGAGCAGTACTTC. Protein product: CASRKIAGDLYEQYF.

The chain recombines TRBV11-2 with TRBJ1-2; TRBD1 matches at 11 bases. V lost 7 bases and J lost 7; bases outside the gene matches: 5. This CDR3 comprises 13 residues. CDR1 is SGHAT, CDR2 FQNNGV, per germline. In DNA, the CDR3 is TGTGCCAGCAACCAGGACAGGGGGCCTGGCTACACCTTC. Its translation: CASNQDRGPGYTF.

This rearrangement joins TRBV11-2 to TRBJ2-2; 9 bases fit TRBD1. Trimming took 4 bases from V and 4 from J; bases not matched to a gene: 7. The germline V gene has CDR1 SGHAT and CDR2 FQNNGV. The CDR3 is 16 amino acids. In nucleotides, the CDR3 is TGTGCCAGCAGCTCCTACAGGGGGCTGAGCACCGGGGAGCTGTTTTTT. It specifies CASSSYRGLSTGELFF. Combining the CDR3 with reference TRBV11-2 and TRBJ2-2 gives the whole variable domain EAGVAQSPRYKIIEKRQSVAFWCNPISGHATLYWYQQILGQGPKLLIQFQNNGVVDDSQLPKDRFSAERLKGVDSTLKIQPAKLEDSAVYLCASSSYRGLSTGELFFGEGSRLTVL.

The chain combines TRBV7-2 with TRBJ1-2, with TRBD1 as a possible D gene (6 bases). The V gene lost 5 bases and the J gene lost 3 bases, with 13 bases spanning the gap. This CDR3 comprises 14 residues. Germline CDR1 and CDR2: SGHTA and FQGNSA. This CDR3 is CASSLSGGDYGYTF. In DNA, the CDR3 is TGTGCCAGCAGCCTATCTGGGGGCGACTATGGCTACACCTTC.

In this sample, this clone turned up once. The chain uses TRBV10-1 and TRBJ1-1; no clear D. Germline lookup yields CDR1 WNHNN and CDR2 SYGVQD (reference sequence). This CDR3 region has 13 residues. The V gene lost 4 bases and the J gene lost 2 bases, with 8 bases spanning the gap. The CDR3 DNA is TGCGCCAGCAGTGGACATAGAAACACTGAAGCTTTCTTT. This gives the protein CASSGHRNTEAFF.

This clone was seen a few times. This sequence joins TRBV19 and TRBJ1-2; no clear D gene. With 1 base removed from V and 2 bases from J, the gap between germline ends came to 2 bases. The CDR3 consists of 12 residues. Germline lookup yields CDR1 LNHDA and CDR2 SQIVND (reference sequence). Here the CDR3 DNA reads TGTGCCAGTAGTATAGCGAACTATGGCTACACCTTC. This translates into CASSIANYGYTF.

V gene TRBV5-1 combines with J gene TRBJ2-1, with 7 bases matching TRBD2. With V trimmed by 1 base and J by 4 bases, 8 bases remained unmatched. The V gene's germline CDR1 is SGHRS and CDR2 YFSETQ. This CDR3 region has 16 residues. The CDR3 coding sequence is TGCGCCAGCAGCTTGCGATCCGGGGGGATATACAATGAGCAGTTCTTC. The encoded protein is CASSLRSGGIYNEQFF.

This chain links TRBV2 with TRBJ2-1, with D unresolved. V lost 2 bases and J lost 7, with 3 bases in between. The germline V gene has CDR1 SNHLY and CDR2 FYNNEI. The CDR3 consists of 11 residues. The CDR3 loop reads CASSESNEQFF. For the CDR3, the DNA is TGTGCCAGCAGTGAATCTAATGAGCAGTTCTTC.

The V and J genes are TRBV27 and TRBJ2-5; no definite D call. This CDR3 has 16 amino acids. The V gene lost 5 bases and the J gene lost 9 bases, with 25 bases spanning the gap. Germline CDR1 and CDR2: MNHEY and SMNVEV (reference sequence). The DNA of the CDR3 is TGTGCCAGCAGTAACCCTTCGGGTAACATTATTCGACCCCAGTACTTC. Translated: CASSNPSGNIIRPQYF.

This chain uses TRBV6-2 or TRBV6-3 with TRBJ2-7; D is possibly TRBD2 (5 bases). The length of the CDR3 is 12 residues. CDR1 is MNHEY, CDR2 SVGEGT, per germline. Trimming removed 0 bases at V and 7 bases at J, with 7 bases between. The CDR3 DNA reads TGTGCCAGCAGTTACTCGTCGGGAGAGCAGTACTTC. This codes for CASSYSSGEQYF.

This clone was detected only once. J is TRBJ2-1 and V is TRBV7-6, with 15 bases lining up with TRBD2. V trimming: 1 base; J trimming: 2 bases; junction bases outside the gene matches: 9. This CDR3 has 20 residues. Germline V gives CDR1 SGHVS, CDR2 FNYEAQ. Here the CDR3 DNA reads TGTGCCAGCAGCTTAGGAGTTGGGACTAGCGGGAGGTCCGCCTACAATGAGCAGTTCTTC. Protein sequence: CASSLGVGTSGRSAYNEQFF.

This chain uses TRBV5-6 with TRBJ1-1, with D possibly matching TRBD1 (5 bases). This CDR3 comprises 16 residues. The germline gives CDR1 SGHDT, CDR2 YYEEEE. V shed 4 bases and J shed 3 bases, with 19 bases lying between them. CDR3 sequence (DNA): TGTGCCAGCAGCAAAGGGGCAGGGAGGATCTACACTGAAGCTTTCTTT. It yields the protein CASSKGAGRIYTEAFF.

V gene TRBV28 combines with J gene TRBJ1-6; TRBD1 is a possible D gene (5 bases). In germline, CDR1 is MDHEN, CDR2 SYDVKM. The V end lost 2 bases, the J end lost 3 bases, and 17 bases lay between the germline ends. This CDR3 spans 18 amino acids. In DNA form, the CDR3 reads TGTGCCAGCAGTTTAGGGGCCGTACTACCTTTCTATAATTCACCCCTCCACTTT. Translated: CASSLGAVLPFYNSPLHF.

The rearrangement joins TRBV28 to TRBJ1-4; possible D gene TRBD1, 6 bases. CDR1 and CDR2 (germline): MDHEN, SYDVKM. This CDR3 has 14 amino acids. Between the trimmed V and J ends, which lost 6 bases and 3 bases, there was a span of 11 bases. The CDR3 DNA reads as TGTGCCAGCAGGGCACAGGGACCTAATGAAAAACTGTTTTTT. Protein sequence: CASRAQGPNEKLFF. Complete variable domain (other parts from reference TRBV28 and TRBJ1-4): DVKVTQSSRYLVKRTGEKVFLECVQDMDHENMFWYRQDPGLGLRLIYFSYDVKMKEKGDIPEGYSVSREKKERFSLILESASTNQTSMYLCASRAQGPNEKLFFGSGTQLSVL.

This chain links TRBV2 with TRBJ1-2, with TRBD1 as a possible D gene (6 bases). V was clipped by 2 bases and J by 6 bases, with 7 bases between them. This CDR3 has 12 residues. Looked up from germline, CDR1 is SNHLY and CDR2 is FYNNEI. The CDR3: CASSETGHGYTF. The DNA for the CDR3 is TGTGCCAGCAGTGAAACAGGGCATGGCTACACCTTC.